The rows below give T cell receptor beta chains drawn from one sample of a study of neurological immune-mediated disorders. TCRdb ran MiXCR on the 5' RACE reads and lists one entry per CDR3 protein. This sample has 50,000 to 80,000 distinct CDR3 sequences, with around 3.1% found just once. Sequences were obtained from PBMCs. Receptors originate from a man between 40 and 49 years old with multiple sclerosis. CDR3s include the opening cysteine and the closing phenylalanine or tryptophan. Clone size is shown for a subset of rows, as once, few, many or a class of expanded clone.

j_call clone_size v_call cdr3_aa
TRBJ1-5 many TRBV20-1 CSARGTANQPQHF
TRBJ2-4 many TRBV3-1 CASSPPRSKNIQYF
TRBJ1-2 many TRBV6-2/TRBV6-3 CASTPPGRRGYTF
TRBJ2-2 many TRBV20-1 CSARDLAAGVGTGELFF
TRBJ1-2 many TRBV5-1 CASNEGQGFDGYTF
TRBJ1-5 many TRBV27 CASSNRVGGGHQPQHF
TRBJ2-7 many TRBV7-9 CASSLPSSYEQYF
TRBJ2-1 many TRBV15 CATSEGGIEQFF
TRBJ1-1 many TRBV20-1 CSALGQVNTEAFF
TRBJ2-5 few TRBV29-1 CSVETGGAKTQYF
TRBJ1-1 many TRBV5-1 CASSFIIRGAEAFF
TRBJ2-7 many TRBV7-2 CASSSRRGSYEQYF
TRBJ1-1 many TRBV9 CASSVAPDPVNTEAFF
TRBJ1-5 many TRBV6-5 CASSVGTNSNQPQHF
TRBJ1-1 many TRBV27 CASRAMEPNTEAFF
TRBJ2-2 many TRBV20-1 CSLPGPNTGELFF
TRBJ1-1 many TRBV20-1 CSARGQGVPTEAFF
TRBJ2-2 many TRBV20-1 CSANRANTGELFF
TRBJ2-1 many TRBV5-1 CASSEHLEQFF
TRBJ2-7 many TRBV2 CAGTSGRSYEQYF
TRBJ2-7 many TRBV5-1 CASSLAGGDYEQYF
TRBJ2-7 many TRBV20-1 CSASSSGGLSYEQYF
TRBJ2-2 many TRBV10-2 CASRSGLGGTGELFF
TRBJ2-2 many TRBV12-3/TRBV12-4 CASSSPPGAVFF
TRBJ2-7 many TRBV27 CASSPDSLRGEQYF
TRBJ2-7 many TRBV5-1 CASSLGGRSYEQYF
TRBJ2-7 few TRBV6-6 CASSGQGEDEQYF
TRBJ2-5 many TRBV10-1 CARTGFGETQYF
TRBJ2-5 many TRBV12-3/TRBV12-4 CASSPGTGRETQYF
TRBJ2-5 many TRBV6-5 CASSETGTSQETQYF
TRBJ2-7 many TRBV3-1 CASSQSTYGQYF
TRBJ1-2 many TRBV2 CASSEESNYGYTF
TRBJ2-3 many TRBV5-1 CASSLGASGGTDTQYF
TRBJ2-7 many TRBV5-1 CASSIRQGSSYEQYF
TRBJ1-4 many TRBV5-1 CASSLAGQGEKLFF
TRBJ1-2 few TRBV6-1 CASSAGYGYTF
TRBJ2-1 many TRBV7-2 CASSSRAGGHGEQFF
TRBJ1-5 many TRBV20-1 CSAEAGLNQPQHF
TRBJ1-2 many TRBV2 CASSEGQGGPLRGYTF
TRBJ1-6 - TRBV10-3 CAITEGNSTLNF
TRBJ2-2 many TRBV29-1 CSVTGRAAGTGELFF
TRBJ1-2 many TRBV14 CASSDKTGANYGYTF
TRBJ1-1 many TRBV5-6 CASSLEWSSTEAFF
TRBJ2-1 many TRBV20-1 CSARGGLAFNEQFF
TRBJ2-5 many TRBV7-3 CASSLSGRETQYF